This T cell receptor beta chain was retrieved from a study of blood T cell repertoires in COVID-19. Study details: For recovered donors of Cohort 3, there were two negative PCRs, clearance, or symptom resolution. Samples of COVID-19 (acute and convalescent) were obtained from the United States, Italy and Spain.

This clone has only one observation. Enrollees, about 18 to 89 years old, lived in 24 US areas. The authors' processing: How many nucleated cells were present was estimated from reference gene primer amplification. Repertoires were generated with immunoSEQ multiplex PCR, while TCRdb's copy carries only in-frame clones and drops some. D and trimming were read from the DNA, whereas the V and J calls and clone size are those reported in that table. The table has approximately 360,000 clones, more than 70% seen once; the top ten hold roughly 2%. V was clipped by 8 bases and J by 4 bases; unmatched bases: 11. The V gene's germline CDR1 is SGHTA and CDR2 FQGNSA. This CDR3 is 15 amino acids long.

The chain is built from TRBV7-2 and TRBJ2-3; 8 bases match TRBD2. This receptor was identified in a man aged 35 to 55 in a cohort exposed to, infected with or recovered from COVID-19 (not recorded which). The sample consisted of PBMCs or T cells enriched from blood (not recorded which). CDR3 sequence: CASARGGGGSDTQYF. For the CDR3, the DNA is TGTGCCAGCGCCCGGGGGGGTGGGGGCTCAGATACGCAGTATTTT.